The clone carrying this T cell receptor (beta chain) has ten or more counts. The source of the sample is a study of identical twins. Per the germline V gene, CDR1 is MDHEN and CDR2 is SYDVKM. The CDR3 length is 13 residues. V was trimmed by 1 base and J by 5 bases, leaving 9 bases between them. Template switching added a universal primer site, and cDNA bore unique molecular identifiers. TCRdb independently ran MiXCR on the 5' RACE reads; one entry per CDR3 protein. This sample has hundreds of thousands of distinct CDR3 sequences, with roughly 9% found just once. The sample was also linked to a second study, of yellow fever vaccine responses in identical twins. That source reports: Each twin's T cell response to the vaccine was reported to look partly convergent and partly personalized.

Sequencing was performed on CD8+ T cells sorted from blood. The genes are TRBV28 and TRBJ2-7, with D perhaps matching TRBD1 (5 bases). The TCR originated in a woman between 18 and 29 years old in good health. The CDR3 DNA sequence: TGTGCCAGCAGTTTATTAGGGGCCCACGAGCAGTACTTC. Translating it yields CASSLLGAHEQYF.